This TCR beta chain was identified in a study of T-cell reconstitution after alpha-beta-depleted transplantation in children. Germline loops: CDR1 MNHEY, CDR2 SMNVEV (reference sequence). This CDR3 contains 13 residues. The V end lost 4 bases, the J end lost 4 bases, and 9 bases lay between the germline ends. General study findings and limits: It was newly produced T cells that mostly accounted for T-cell counts and diversity one year after transplant. Some patients' high day-60 TCRbeta diversity was traced to surviving recipient T cells and thymic progenitors. Several hundred expanded graft clones reportedly gave rise to the alpha-beta T cells present about two months after transplant.

Preparation of the TCRbeta library used unique molecular identifiers. TCRdb analysed the PCR reads with MiXCR anew, one entry per CDR3 protein. The sample shows around 960,000 distinct CDR3 sequences, 25% to 30% of them seen only once. For this clonotype: Its antigen is currently unknown.

The specimen comprised PBMCs, mostly from graft donor cells, sampled 360 days after TCRalphabeta/CD19-depleted stem cell transplant. The chain joins TRBV27 to TRBJ2-3; D gene unclear. This receptor was obtained from a boy younger than two who had a stem cell transplant for SCID, so the T cells may come from the graft donor. CDR3 protein: CASSWSRSDTQYF. The CDR3 nucleotides are TGTGCCAGCAGTTGGTCTAGGTCAGATACGCAGTATTTT.